The clone carrying this T cell receptor (beta chain) was seen a handful of times. Its antigen is as yet unknown. This specimen comes from a study of beta chain features in type 1 diabetes. About the study: The patient and healthy donor groups were comparable for age, gender and cell yields. Sorted cells numbering over 95,000,000 were examined across all samples.

The V end lost 5 bases, the J end lost 1 base, and 11 bases lay between the germline ends. The CDR3 is 13 residues long. Germline CDR1 is SQVTM and CDR2 is ANQGSEA. Points from the study as a whole: Type 1 diabetes patients had fewer VDJ junction insertions and more deletions. Type 1 diabetes patients had TCRB CDR3s that were shorter (moderately but significantly so) in all four CD4+ subsets.

Expressed TCRB transcripts were sequenced because the entire RNA isolate underwent reverse transcription. Clones were read by immunoSEQ multiplex PCR, and TCRdb kept only the in-frame ones, dropping some. The sample consists of a few hundred thousand clones, roughly an eighth of them appearing once. This sequence originates from a man in his late teens or twenties in good health. Input material: naive CD4+ T cells from blood. The rearrangement uses TRBV29-1 and TRBJ1-1, with D unclear. As DNA, the CDR3 is TGCAGCGTTCTTAGCGGAGGGAACACTGAAGCTTTCTTT. It is translated as CSVLSGGNTEAFF.